This TCR beta chain was identified in a study of CD8+ T cells in alopecia areata. Treatment in this sample: oral pan-JAK inhibitor, 5-10 mg twice daily. The study team obtained lesional scalp punch biopsies and peripheral blood from alopecia areata patients. The sorting of PBMCs gave CD4+ and CD8+ T cells. Sequencing relied on a cDNA template that was reverse transcribed from extracted RNA. Using immunoSEQ multiplex PCR, the repertoire was profiled, and TCRdb retains in-frame clones only, with some absent. The sample has roughly 190,000 clones, about 60% seen once. The ends were cut back, 5 bases at V and 7 bases at J, with 19 bases in the middle. Germline CDR1 and CDR2: SGHNT and YYREEE (reference sequence). This CDR3 spans 16 amino acids.

The material was CD4+ T cells sorted from blood, obtained at week 4, from a patient treated with tofacitinib. The chain links TRBV5-4 to TRBJ1-6, with unresolved D. This receptor was taken from a human donor with alopecia areata. This CDR3 reads CASSLLSGLSNSPLHF. CDR3 bases: TGTGCCAGCAGTTTACTGAGCGGTCTTTCGAATTCACCCCTCCACTTT.